These 19 T cell receptor beta chains originate from one sample sequenced in a study of T cell repertoires in cytomegalovirus infection. Using its own MiXCR run on the reads, TCRdb lists one record per CDR3 protein. The table lists a few hundred thousand distinct CDR3 sequences, just under 40% of them singletons, with roughly 50% in the top ten. Their antigens remain unidentified. Sequenced here: cultured PBMCs, sampled from culture after CMV antigen stimulation. The receptors derive from a human donor in good health (CMV status not recorded). Some clones in this sample may be carry-over from other donors' samples.

The sample holds a few counts of this clonotype. This chain links TRBV11-2 with TRBJ2-7; D might be TRBD1 (5 bases). The length of the CDR3 is 16 residues. The V end was cut by 5 bases, the J end by 0 bases, with 17 bases between. Germline CDR1 reads SGHAT; CDR2 reads FQNNGV. The CDR3 coding sequence is TGTGCCAGCAGCCCCCGACAGTGGGGTAGCTCCTACGAGCAGTACTTC. It yields the protein CASSPRQWGSSYEQYF.

This clonotype was seen a few times. This chain connects TRBV7-8 to TRBJ1-2; D gene ambiguous. V was trimmed by 5 bases and J by 2 bases, leaving 6 bases between them. This CDR3 has 12 residues. Germline CDR1 is SGHVS and CDR2 is FQNEAQ. The CDR3 bases are TGTGCCAGCAGCGGGGTAAACTATGGCTACACCTTC. Translated, it gives CASSGVNYGYTF.

The rearrangement joins TRBV19 to TRBJ1-2; D is undetermined. The CDR3 is 15 amino acids. V was trimmed by 6 bases and J by 0 bases, leaving 14 bases between them. CDR1 and CDR2 (germline): LNHDA, SQIVND (reference sequence). Here the CDR3 DNA reads TGTGCCAGTAGCCGGGAATTGACGGCTAACTATGGCTACACCTTC. Amino acids: CASSRELTANYGYTF.

The CDR3 DNA follows: TGCGCCAGCAGTGAGCCAGGGACTAGCGGGATAAATGAGCAGTTCTTC. Residues: CASSEPGTSGINEQFF. The V and J genes are TRBV10-2 and TRBJ2-1, with TRBD2 identical over 13 bases. After removal of 2 bases from V and 7 bases from J, the junction contained 5 bases not matched to a gene. Germline assignment: CDR1 WSHSY and CDR2 SAAADI. The CDR3 is 16 amino acids.

This clonotype was counted ten times or more. A much larger clone differs by one base, so this may be a read error. The rearrangement links TRBV7-2 to TRBJ2-5; no clear D gene. This CDR3 contains 11 residues. Trimming took off 1 base at V and 5 bases at J, with 2 bases between the two ends. Germline-derived CDR1 and CDR2 are SGHTA and FQGNSA. CDR3 amino acids: CASSLDETQYF. Here the CDR3 DNA reads TGTGCCAGCAGCTTAGATGAGACCCAGTACTTC.

This clonotype was seen more than once but under ten times. The chain is built from TRBV6-1 and TRBJ1-1, with D hard to call. The CDR3 is 11 amino acids. Trimming cost V 7 bases and J 3 bases, with 6 bases left between them. The V gene's germline CDR1 is MNHNS and CDR2 SASEGT. The CDR3 coding sequence is TGTGCCAGCACCCAATACACTGAAGCTTTCTTT. It yields the protein CASTQYTEAFF.

This clonotype was counted a few times. The chain combines TRBV2 with TRBJ1-3; 7 nucleotides match TRBD1. The CDR3 sequence is 14 residues long. From germline, CDR1 is SNHLY and CDR2 FYNNEI. V lost 7 bases to trimming and J lost 0 bases; unmatched junction nucleotides: 3. CDR3 in DNA: TGTGCCAGCAATAGGGACAGCTCTGGAAACACCATATATTTT. Translating gives CASNRDSSGNTIYF.

This clonotype was seen a handful of times. This chain connects TRBV7-2 to TRBJ2-1; no firm D call. The CDR3 has 13 residues. Trimming removed 2 bases at V and 9 bases at J, with 11 bases between. Per the germline V gene, CDR1 is SGHTA and CDR2 is FQGNSA. The CDR3 region is CASSLIERFEQFF. The CDR3 nucleotides read TGTGCCAGCAGCTTAATTGAAAGATTTGAGCAGTTCTTC.

This clonotype was seen a few times. This chain links TRBV5-1 with TRBJ2-1; 8 nucleotides match TRBD1. The CDR3 covers 14 residues. The ends lost 0 bases at V and 8 bases at J; junction bases unmatched: 4. Looked up from germline, CDR1 is SGHRS and CDR2 is YFSETQ. CDR3 DNA sequence: TGCGCCAGCAGCTTGGGTGACAGGGGCTATGAGCAGTTCTTC. It yields the protein CASSLGDRGYEQFF. Variable domain in full (rest from reference TRBV5-1 and TRBJ2-1): KAGVTQTPRYLIKTRGQQVTLSCSPISGHRSVSWYQQTPGQGLQFLFEYFSETQRNKGNFPGRFSGRQFSNSRSEMNVSTLELGDSALYLCASSLGDRGYEQFFGPGTRLTVL.

CDR3 nucleotide sequence: TGTGCCAGCAGTTTAGCGACAGTCCCTAACTATGGCTACACCTTC. This sequence encodes CASSLATVPNYGYTF. The chain recombines TRBV28 with TRBJ1-2, with D possibly matching TRBD1 (5 bases). CDR1 MDHEN and CDR2 SYDVKM come from the germline V gene. The germline V and J ends were trimmed by 2 bases and 0 bases, with 10 bases remaining between them. The CDR3 contains 15 residues.

This clonotype was observed a handful of times. The CDR3 nucleotides read TGTGCCAGCAGCCCCAGGAATAGGGGGCGCCTCGATACGCAGTATTTT. Encoded protein: CASSPRNRGRLDTQYF. The V gene is TRBV7-9, the J gene TRBJ2-3; 7 nucleotides agree with TRBD1. CDR1 and CDR2 from the germline V gene are SEHNR and FQNEAQ (reference sequence). Unmatched junction bases numbered 14, after V lost 5 bases and J lost 6 bases. The CDR3 totals 16 residues.

The rearrangement joins TRBV7-2 to TRBJ2-7; tentative D call: TRBD2 (5 bases). Trimming left V 4 bases short and J 3 bases short, with 10 bases between. Germline CDR1 is SGHTA and CDR2 is FQGNSA. The CDR3 is 13 amino acids. CDR3 DNA: TGTGCCAGCAGCTACCGAGGGTTCTACGAGCAGTACTTC. Encoded protein: CASSYRGFYEQYF.

This clonotype has just one count. The genes are TRBV7-6 and TRBJ2-1; possibly TRBD1 or TRBD2 for D (5 bases each). CDR1 and CDR2 from the germline V gene are SGHVS and FNYEAQ. This CDR3 comprises 17 residues. Trimming removed 0 bases at V and 0 bases at J, with 12 bases between. The CDR3, as DNA: TGTGCCAGCAGCTTAGCCCCCGGGACGCTCTCCTACAATGAGCAGTTCTTC. Translation gives CASSLAPGTLSYNEQFF.

The rearrangement uses TRBV7-2 and TRBJ1-2, with TRBD1 as a possible D gene (6 bases). This CDR3 spans 15 amino acids. The germline V and J ends were trimmed by 4 bases and 0 bases, with 12 bases remaining between them. The germline V gene has CDR1 SGHTA and CDR2 FQGNSA. The CDR3 sequence: CASSSPGVANYGYTF. Here the CDR3 DNA reads TGTGCCAGCAGCTCCCCAGGGGTGGCTAACTATGGCTACACCTTC.

The rearrangement joins TRBV5-4 to TRBJ2-3; D is perhaps TRBD1 or TRBD2 (6 bases each). Germline V gives CDR1 SGHNT, CDR2 YYREEE (reference sequence). Trimming removed 2 bases from V and 6 bases from J, with 19 bases in between. The CDR3 runs 16 residues. The CDR3 DNA follows: TGTGCCAGCAGCTTAGTCAGGGGCGGGATTGGGGATACGCAGTATTTT. The encoded protein is CASSLVRGGIGDTQYF.

This sequence joins TRBV2 and TRBJ2-1; TRBD2 matches 7 bases. Germline V gene lookup returns CDR1 SNHLY and CDR2 FYNNEI. With 6 bases clipped from V and 1 base from J, the junction kept 12 bases outside the gene matches. The CDR3 is 17 residues long. This chain's CDR3 is CASSERLAGRSYNEQFF. CDR3 coding DNA: TGTGCCAGCAGCGAAAGACTAGCCGGAAGATCCTACAATGAGCAGTTCTTC.

This chain joins TRBV6-5 and TRBJ1-6; possibly TRBD1 for D (5 bases). The germline V and J ends were trimmed by 0 bases and 9 bases, with 6 bases remaining between them. The CDR3 spans 13 residues. Per the germline V gene, CDR1 is MNHEY and CDR2 is SVGAGI. In DNA, the CDR3 is TGTGCCAGCAGTTACTCGAGGGGTTCACCCCTCCACTTT. Protein sequence: CASSYSRGSPLHF.

The chain couples TRBV11-1 to TRBJ2-1; D is perhaps TRBD1 or TRBD2 (5 bases each). Trimming stripped 5 bases from V and 6 bases from J, with 17 bases between. Looked up from germline, CDR1 is SGHAT and CDR2 is FQDESV (reference sequence). CDR3 length equals 15 residues. The CDR3 sequence is CASSIPGRSINEQFF. The DNA of the CDR3 is TGTGCCAGCAGCATACCGGGACGATCCATCAATGAGCAGTTCTTC. Using reference TRBV11-1 and TRBJ2-1 for the parts outside the CDR3, the full variable domain is EAEVAQSPRYKITEKSQAVAFWCDPISGHATLYWYRQILGQGPELLVQFQDESVVDDSQLPKDRFSAERLKGVDSTLKIQPAELGDSAMYLCASSIPGRSINEQFFGPGTRLTVL.

The chain combines TRBV19 with TRBJ2-1; 8 bases are a match to TRBD1. Germline V gene sequence: CDR1 LNHDA, CDR2 SQIVND (reference sequence). This CDR3 contains 14 residues. Losses at the gene ends were 3 bases for V and 4 bases for J; bases not matched to a gene: 2. This CDR3 reads CASSIRGQYNEQFF. The CDR3 coding sequence is TGTGCCAGTAGTATCAGGGGGCAGTACAATGAGCAGTTCTTC.